A single sample is the source of the 17 T cell receptor beta chains below, sequenced in a study of T cell responses to AZD1222 COVID-19 vaccine. This table comes from immunoSEQ multiplex PCR, and its TCRdb copy is limited to in-frame clones, with some not included. The sample lists roughly 150,000 clones, approximately 90% seen once, with 1.1% in the top ten. Source: peripheral blood, taken 28 days after the second AZD1222 dose. The origin of the receptors is an adult who received the AZD1222 COVID-19 vaccine.

The chain couples TRBV4-1 to TRBJ2-3; 8 bases align to TRBD2. The CDR3 totals 15 residues. Germline lookup yields CDR1 MGHRA and CDR2 YSYEKL. V gave up 1 base and J gave up 2 bases; unmatched junction bases: 2. CDR3 protein: CASSQGGGHTDTQYF. The CDR3 DNA is TGCGCCAGCAGCCAAGGCGGGGGGCACACAGATACGCAGTATTTT.

The chain recombines TRBV7-9 with TRBJ1-2, with D perhaps TRBD1 (5 bases). This CDR3 contains 14 residues. Germline lookup yields CDR1 SEHNR and CDR2 FQNEAQ (reference sequence). Trimming stripped 5 bases from V and 8 bases from J, with 18 bases between. This chain's CDR3 is CASSPLGAAEGYTF. The CDR3 bases are TGTGCCAGCAGCCCCCTCGGGGCAGCAGAAGGCTACACCTTC.

CDR3 DNA: TGTGCCAGCAGCTTGTTCCTAGCGGGGGGTGGTGAGCAGTTCTTC. This translates into CASSLFLAGGGEQFF. The chain employs TRBV13 and TRBJ2-1, with 11 nucleotides matching TRBD2. The V segment lost 3 bases and the J segment 9 bases; nucleotides outside the gene matches: 7. This CDR3 has 15 amino acids. Germline loops: CDR1 PRHDT, CDR2 FYEKMQ (reference sequence).

This chain connects TRBV9 to TRBJ2-6, with D unclear. The CDR3 covers 15 residues. Germline CDR1 is SGDLS and CDR2 is YYNGEE. V lost 0 bases, J lost 0 bases, and 4 bases lay in between. The chain's CDR3 is CASSVASSGANVLTF. The CDR3 DNA reads TGTGCCAGCAGCGTAGCCAGCTCTGGGGCCAACGTCCTGACTTTC.

The chain links TRBV18 to TRBJ1-2; D gene uncertain. Germline values: CDR1 KGHSH, CDR2 LQKENI. The CDR3 runs to 16 residues. V lost 0 bases and J lost 5, with 16 bases in between. Here the CDR3 reads CASSPPSREWGYGYTF. The CDR3 DNA is TGTGCCAGCTCACCACCCTCCCGCGAATGGGGATATGGCTACACCTTC.

The chain is built from TRBV21-1 and TRBJ2-7; whether TRBD2, the table's D call, matches the DNA was not checked. TRBV21-1 is an annotated pseudogene. The CDR3 consists of 18 residues. CDR3 sequence: CASSKGRRRGDNTYEQYF. CDR3 nucleotides: TGTGCCAGCAGCAAAGGTAGAAGGCGGGGGGACAACACCTACGAGCAGTACTTC.

The chain combines TRBV5-5 with TRBJ2-3; D may be TRBD1 (6 bases). The germline gives CDR1 SGHKS, CDR2 YYEKEE (reference sequence). V was cut by 0 bases and J by 6 bases, with 23 bases left in between. CDR3 length equals 18 residues. In DNA form, the CDR3 reads TGTGCCAGCAGCTTGGTGAGGTGGGGCCAGGGGTGGGCTGATACGCAGTATTTT. Amino acids: CASSLVRWGQGWADTQYF.

There are a few counts of this clone. The chain couples TRBV2 to TRBJ1-1; D ambiguous. This CDR3 is 13 amino acids long. V gave up 6 bases and J gave up 7 bases, with 15 bases separating them. The germline V gene encodes CDR1 SNHLY and CDR2 FYNNEI. CDR3 DNA: TGTGCCAGCAGACCGGACGGAGGATTTGAAGCTTTCTTT. It encodes CASRPDGGFEAFF. The entire variable domain, with the rest obtained from reference TRBV2 and TRBJ1-1, is as follows: EPEVTQTPSHQVTQMGQEVILRCVPISNHLYFYWYRQILGQKVEFLVSFYNNEISEKSEIFDDQFSVERPDGSNFTLKIRSTKLEDSAMYFCASRPDGGFEAFFGQGTRLTVV.

The sample holds a few counts of this clone. V usage is TRBV9 and J usage is TRBJ1-6; D is unclear. V was trimmed by 0 bases and J by 7 bases, leaving 17 bases between them. The CDR3 covers 17 residues. Germline lookup yields CDR1 SGDLS and CDR2 YYNGEE. CDR3 sequence: CASSVGGSLRMNSPLHF. CDR3 nucleotide sequence: TGTGCCAGCAGCGTAGGAGGGTCCCTCCGTATGAATTCACCCCTCCACTTT.

This clone is a singleton in its sample. CDR3 bases: TGTGCCAGCAGCCAAGAACAGGGGATTGCCTACGAGCAGTACTTC. This sequence encodes CASSQEQGIAYEQYF. This chain uses TRBV14 with TRBJ2-7; 7 bases line up with TRBD1. This CDR3 comprises 15 residues. Germline V CDR1 and CDR2: SGHDN, FVKESK. With V trimmed by 0 bases and J by 2 bases, 4 bases remained unmatched.

The chain carries TRBV7-6 and TRBJ1-6, with TRBD1 matching over 9 bases. Germline-derived CDR1 and CDR2 are SGHVS and FNYEAQ. J was trimmed by 7 bases and V by 1 base; bases with no gene match: 2. CDR3 length equals 15 residues. CDR3: CASSLVGQGNSPLHF. The CDR3 nucleotides read TGTGCCAGCAGCTTAGTGGGACAGGGCAATTCACCCCTCCACTTT.

This chain connects TRBV3-1 (or the pseudogene TRBV3-2) to TRBJ1-4, with D unresolved. Per the germline V gene, CDR1 is LGHDT and CDR2 is YNNKEL (reference sequence). V dropped 2 bases and J dropped 4 bases, with 5 bases sitting between them. The CDR3 contains 13 residues. The CDR3 here is CASSQLLNEKLFF. Here the CDR3 DNA reads TGTGCCAGCAGCCAACTCCTTAATGAAAAACTGTTTTTT.

The CDR3 DNA sequence: TGTGCCAGCAGCCAAGACCAGAACAGGGTCTCTGGGGCCAACGTCCTGACTTTC. It is translated as CASSQDQNRVSGANVLTF. This chain connects TRBV3-1 (or the pseudogene TRBV3-2) to TRBJ2-6; tentative D call: TRBD1 (6 bases). This CDR3 comprises 18 residues. Trimming took 0 bases from V and 0 from J, leaving 12 bases between them. Germline CDR1 LGHDT, CDR2 YNNKEL (reference sequence).

V gene TRBV7-9 combines with J gene TRBJ2-1, with D hard to call. Germline V gives CDR1 SEHNR, CDR2 FQNEAQ (reference sequence). The V gene lost 1 base and the J gene lost 10 bases, with 8 bases spanning the gap. This CDR3 contains 12 residues. CDR3 sequence (DNA): TGTGCCAGCAGCTTAGGGGGAAAGGAGCAGTTCTTC. Translated: CASSLGGKEQFF.

The V and J genes are TRBV20-1 and TRBJ1-5; D gene unclear. Germline V gene lookup returns CDR1 DFQATT and CDR2 SNEGSKA (reference sequence). The ends were cut back, 3 bases at V and 6 bases at J, with 15 bases in the middle. CDR3 length: 14 residues. The CDR3, as DNA: TGCAGTGCTAGTAGAAGGGAACGAGGTCAGCCCCAGCATTTT. Protein product: CSASRRERGQPQHF.

The V gene is TRBV3-1 (or the pseudogene TRBV3-2), the J gene TRBJ2-2, with D perhaps matching TRBD2 (6 bases). V was pared by 3 bases and J by 4 bases, with 12 bases between. The CDR3 sequence is 15 residues long. CDR1 is LGHDT and CDR2 is YNNKEL in the germline V gene (reference sequence). The CDR3 DNA reads TGTGCCAGCAGCCAGTTCGGGAGTAGCACCGGGGAGCTGTTTTTT. Protein: CASSQFGSSTGELFF.

The V gene is TRBV7-9, the J gene TRBJ2-7; D is unclear. The CDR3 loop spans 13 amino acids. In germline, CDR1 is SEHNR, CDR2 FQNEAQ (reference sequence). Trimming removed 1 base at V and 6 bases at J, with 10 bases between. The CDR3 nucleotides are TGTGCCAGCAGCTTAGGCGTAGTGCTCGAGCAGTACTTC. Protein sequence: CASSLGVVLEQYF.